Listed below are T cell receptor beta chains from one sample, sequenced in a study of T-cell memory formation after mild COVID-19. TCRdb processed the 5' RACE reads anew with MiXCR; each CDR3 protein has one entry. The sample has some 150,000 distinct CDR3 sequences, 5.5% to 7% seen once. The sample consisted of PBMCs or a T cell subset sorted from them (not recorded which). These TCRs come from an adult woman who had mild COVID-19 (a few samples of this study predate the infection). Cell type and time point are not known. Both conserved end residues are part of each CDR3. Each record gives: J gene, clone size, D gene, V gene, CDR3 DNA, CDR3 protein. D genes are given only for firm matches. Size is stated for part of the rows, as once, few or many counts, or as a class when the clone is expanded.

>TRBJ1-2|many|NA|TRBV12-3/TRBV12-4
TGTGCCAGCAGTTCCCCCGGCCTGTATGGCTACACCTTC
CASSSPGLYGYTF
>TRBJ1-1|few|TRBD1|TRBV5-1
TGCGCCAGCAGCTTCGACAGGGGTAACACTGAAGCTTTCTTT
CASSFDRGNTEAFF
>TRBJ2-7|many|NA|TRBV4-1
TGCGCCAGCAGCCAATCCCGGGACTACGAGCAGTACTTC
CASSQSRDYEQYF
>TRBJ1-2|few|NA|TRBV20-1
TGCAGTGCTAGAGATATGACAGCGGTTGATGGCTACACCTTC
CSARDMTAVDGYTF
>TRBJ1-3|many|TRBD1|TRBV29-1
TGCAGCGCTATCAGGGGGCTAGGAAACACCATATATTTT
CSAIRGLGNTIYF
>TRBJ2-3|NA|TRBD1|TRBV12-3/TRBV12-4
TGTGCCAGCAGCTCGTATCCGGGACAGGGGGCCCAAAACGGAGCAGATACGCAGTATTTT
CASSSYPGQGAQNGADTQYF
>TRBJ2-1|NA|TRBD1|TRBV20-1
TGCAGTGCTAGGGGACAGGGCCGCTACAATGAGCAGTTCTTC
CSARGQGRYNEQFF
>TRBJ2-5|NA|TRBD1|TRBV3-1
TGTGCCAGCAGCCAATACCCGACCGAGGGGGCAGAGACCCAGTACTTC
CASSQYPTEGAETQYF
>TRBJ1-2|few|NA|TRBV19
TGTGCCAGTACCAGGGATGGCTCTAACTATGGCTACACCTTC
CASTRDGSNYGYTF
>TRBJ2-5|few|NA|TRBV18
TGTGCCAGCTCACCACTCCCGGTATGGCGTGTGGAGACCCAGTACTTC
CASSPLPVWRVETQYF
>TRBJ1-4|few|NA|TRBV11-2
TGTGCCAGCAGCGCCCGAGAGGGTATTTCCGAAAAACTGTTTTTT
CASSAREGISEKLFF
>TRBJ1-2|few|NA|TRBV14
TGTGCCAGCAGCAGATCCATCACAGGGTTCGATGGCTACACCTTC
CASSRSITGFDGYTF
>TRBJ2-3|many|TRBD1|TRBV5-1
TGTGCCAGCAGCTTGGGGACAGGGAGGACAGATACGCAGTATTTT
CASSLGTGRTDTQYF
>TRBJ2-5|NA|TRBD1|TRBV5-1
TGCGCCAGCAGCCCCCAACAGGGGGCGCGGGAGACCCAGTACTTC
CASSPQQGARETQYF
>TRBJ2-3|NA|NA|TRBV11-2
TGTGCCAGCAGCTCCACAGGGACCCGAACAGATACGCAGTATTTT
CASSSTGTRTDTQYF
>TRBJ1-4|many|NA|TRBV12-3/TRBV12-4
TGTGCCAGCAGTTTCTCTGACGGGGAAAAACTGTTTTTT
CASSFSDGEKLFF
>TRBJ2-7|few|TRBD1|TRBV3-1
TGTGCCAGCAGCCAGCTTTGGTCGGGACAGGTCGAGCAGTACTTC
CASSQLWSGQVEQYF
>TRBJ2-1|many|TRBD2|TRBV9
TGTGCCAGCAGCGCGGGACTAGCGGGGGCTCACTACAATGAGCAGTTCTTC
CASSAGLAGAHYNEQFF
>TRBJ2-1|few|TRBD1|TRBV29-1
TGCAGCGTGACAGGGCTAGGGTACAATGAGCAGTTCTTC
CSVTGLGYNEQFF
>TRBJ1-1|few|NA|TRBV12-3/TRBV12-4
TGTGCCAGCAGTCCCGGGTCCCCTGAAACAGCCTTCTTT
CASSPGSPETAFF
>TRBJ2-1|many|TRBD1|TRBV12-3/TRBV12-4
TGTGCCAGCAGTGCCAAACAGGGGAGCTCCTACAATGAGCAGTTCTTC
CASSAKQGSSYNEQFF
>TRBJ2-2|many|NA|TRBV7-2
TGTGCCAGCAGCTTAGATCCAGGGTTGTATACCGGGGAGCTGTTTTTT
CASSLDPGLYTGELFF
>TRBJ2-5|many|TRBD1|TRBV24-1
TGTGCCACCGGGGGACAGGGGATAGAGACCCAGTACTTC
CATGGQGIETQYF
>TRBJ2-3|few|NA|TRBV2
TGTGCCAGCCAGAAAGGGGGAGATACGCAGTATTTT
CASQKGGDTQYF
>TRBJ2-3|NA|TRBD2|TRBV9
TGTGCCAGCAACTTAGCGGGAGGGAAAACAGATACGCAGTATTTT
CASNLAGGKTDTQYF
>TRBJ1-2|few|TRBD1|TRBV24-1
TGTGCCACCAGTGACCCGGACAGGAACAGCTATGGCTACACCTTC
CATSDPDRNSYGYTF
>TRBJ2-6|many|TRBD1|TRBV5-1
TGCGCCACACACCCCGGGACAGATCTCTCTGGGGCCAACGTCCTGACTTTC
CATHPGTDLSGANVLTF
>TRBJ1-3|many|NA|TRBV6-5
TGTGCCAGCAGTTACTCCGACAGTCTTGTAGGGAACACCATATATTTT
CASSYSDSLVGNTIYF
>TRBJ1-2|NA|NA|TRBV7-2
TGTGCCAGCAACCCTGGACAGAACTATGGCTACACCTTC
CASNPGQNYGYTF
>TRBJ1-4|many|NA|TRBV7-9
TGTGCCAGCAGCTTTTCGGCCTCAGGGTCTAATGAAAAACTGTTTTTT
CASSFSASGSNEKLFF
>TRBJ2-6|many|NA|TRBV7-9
TGTGCCAGCTTCCTCTTCTCTGGGGCCAACGTCCTGACTTTC
CASFLFSGANVLTF
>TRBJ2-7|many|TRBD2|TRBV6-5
TGTGCCAGCAGTCCCCTTAGCGGGAGGAGAGGGGAGCAGTACTTC
CASSPLSGRRGEQYF
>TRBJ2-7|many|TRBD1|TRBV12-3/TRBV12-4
TGTGCCAGCAGCTTCGGGACAGCCTACGAGCAGTACTTC
CASSFGTAYEQYF
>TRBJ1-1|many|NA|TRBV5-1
TGCGCCAGCAGCTTGCCCGCAGGGGATGGCACTGAAGCTTTCTTT
CASSLPAGDGTEAFF
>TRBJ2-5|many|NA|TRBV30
TGTGCCTGGACCCTACTAGTGGCGGAGACCCAGTACTTC
CAWTLLVAETQYF
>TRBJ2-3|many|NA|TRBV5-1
TGCGCCAGCAGCGATCTTGTCGGGGGCACAGATACGCAGTATTTT
CASSDLVGGTDTQYF
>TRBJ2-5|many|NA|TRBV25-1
TGTGCCAGCAGTGAATATCCAGGGACCCAGTACTTC
CASSEYPGTQYF
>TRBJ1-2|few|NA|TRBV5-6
TGTGCCAGCAGCTTACCGACAGCTAACTATGGCTACACCTTC
CASSLPTANYGYTF
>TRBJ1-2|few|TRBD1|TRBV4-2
TGTGCCAGCAGCCAAGCTCAACCGAGCGGACAGGGGGCTAACTATGGCTACACCTTC
CASSQAQPSGQGANYGYTF
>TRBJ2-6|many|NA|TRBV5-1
TGCGCCAGCAGCTCTCCCGCTGGGGCCAACGTCCTGACTTTC
CASSSPAGANVLTF
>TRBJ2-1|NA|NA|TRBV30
TGTGCCTGGAGTCCCCGAGATGCCTACAATGAGCAGTTCTTC
CAWSPRDAYNEQFF
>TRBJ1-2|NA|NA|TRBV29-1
TGCAGCGTTCTCGGGTTCTATGGCTACACCTTC
CSVLGFYGYTF
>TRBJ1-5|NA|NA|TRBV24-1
TGTGCCACCAGTGATTCGTTCAATCAGCCCCAGCATTTT
CATSDSFNQPQHF
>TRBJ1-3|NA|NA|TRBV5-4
TGTGCCAGCAGCTTGGAACGGGGCAACACCATATATTTT
CASSLERGNTIYF
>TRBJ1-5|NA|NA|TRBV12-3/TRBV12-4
TGTGCCAGCAGCCTTGGGGGGGCTGGCAATCAGCCCCAGCATTTT
CASSLGGAGNQPQHF
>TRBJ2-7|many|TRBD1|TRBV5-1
TGCGCCAGCAGCACCAGAACAGGGGGCGGCTACGAGCAGTACTTC
CASSTRTGGGYEQYF
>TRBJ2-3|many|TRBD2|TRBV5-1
TGCGCCAGCAGCTTGTTTCTAGGAACTCCTAGCGGGGGGCCAGGAGATACGCAGTATTTT
CASSLFLGTPSGGPGDTQYF